Listed below are T cell receptor beta chains from one sample, sequenced in a study of T cell responses to AZD1222 COVID-19 vaccine. Generated by immunoSEQ multiplex PCR, the TCRdb table keeps only in-frame clones and is missing some. The repertoire holds 150,000 or so clones, over 85% seen once, with around 3% in the top ten. Sequenced material: peripheral blood, taken on day 0 of AZD1222 vaccination. The receptors were gathered from an adult in good health. Both conserved end residues are part of each CDR3. A D gene is named only where the DNA matches it firmly. Expanded clones get a size class; other rows say once, few or many, or leave the size out.

>.|.|TRBJ1-2|TRBV10-2
TGCGCCAGCAGTGAGTCCCGGGTACATGGCTACACCTTC
CASSESRVHGYTF
>once|.|TRBJ1-1|TRBV6-5
TGTGCCAGCACCCGACAGAACATGAACACTGAAGCTTTCTTT
CASTRQNMNTEAFF
>.|.|TRBJ2-1|TRBV7-9
TGTGCCAGCAGCAATCTCCTCGGCAATGAGCAGTTCTTC
CASSNLLGNEQFF
>.|.|TRBJ1-5|TRBV27
TGTGCCAGCAATATGTCGGGGACCTTACACCACAGAGGTCAGCCCCAGCATTTT
CASNMSGTLHHRGQPQHF
>.|.|TRBJ1-1|TRBV19
TGTGCCAGTAAGGAGGGATTGGGACTAATCACTGAAGCTTTCTTT
CASKEGLGLITEAFF
>once|.|TRBJ1-2|TRBV30
TGTGCCTGGAGTATCGGATCTAACTATGGCTACACCTTC
CAWSIGSNYGYTF
>once|.|TRBJ1-2|TRBV14
TGTGCCAGCAGCGGGGGACACGATCTGTACGGCTATGGCTACACCTTC
CASSGGHDLYGYGYTF
>.|.|TRBJ2-7|TRBV9
TGTGCCAGCAGCGTAGACGGGGACGAGCAGTACTTC
CASSVDGDEQYF
>.|.|TRBJ2-1|TRBV2
TGTGCCAGCAGTGTGGGACTCCAAAGCAATGAGCAGTTCTTC
CASSVGLQSNEQFF
>.|TRBD1|TRBJ1-1|TRBV19
TGTGCCAGTAAGGCAGGGGGGGCCAGCACTGAAGCTTTCTTT
CASKAGGASTEAFF
>.|.|TRBJ1-1|TRBV4-2
TGTGCCAGCAGCGAAGAGGGGGGCCCCCTTGGGAACACTGAAGCTTTCTTT
CASSEEGGPLGNTEAFF
>.|.|TRBJ2-1|TRBV18
TGTGCCAGCTCACCCGACCTGGGCTACAATGAGCAGTTCTTC
CASSPDLGYNEQFF
>.|.|TRBJ2-7|TRBV7-2
TGTGCCAGCAGCTTAACGGGGCCAGGGACTTACGAGCAGTACTTC
CASSLTGPGTYEQYF
>.|TRBD1|TRBJ1-2|TRBV19
TGTGCCAGTAGTATACAAGGACAGGGGGCGTACGGAGGGAAGCACTATGGCTACACCTTC
CASSIQGQGAYGGKHYGYTF
>.|.|TRBJ1-1|TRBV12-3/TRBV12-4
TGTGCCACCAAGGGGGGCCGAGGCACTGAAGCTTTCTTT
CATKGGRGTEAFF
>.|.|TRBJ2-7|TRBV3-1/TRBV3-2
TGTGCCAGCAGCCAGCTCGGCAGGGAAGGCGAGCAGTACTTC
CASSQLGREGEQYF
>.|.|TRBJ1-2|TRBV2
TGTGCCAGCAGTGAGGACAAAAACTATGGCTACACCTTC
CASSEDKNYGYTF
>.|TRBD1|TRBJ1-2|TRBV6-5
TGTGCCAGCAGTTACGGGACAGAGTCCGACTATGGCTACACCTTC
CASSYGTESDYGYTF
>once|.|TRBJ2-7|TRBV5-4
TGTGCCAGCAGCTTGGGCGGGACTTACGAGCAGTACTTC
CASSLGGTYEQYF
>few|.|TRBJ1-1|TRBV3-1/TRBV3-2
TGTGCCAGCAGCCAAAGGGGTGGCACTGAAGCTTTCTTT
CASSQRGGTEAFF
>.|.|TRBJ2-5|TRBV19
TGTGCCAGTAGTCCCCGACAAGGGGAGAGGGAGACCCAGTACTTC
CASSPRQGERETQYF
>few|TRBD2|TRBJ2-7|TRBV4-1
TGCGCCAGCAGCCAAGGGGGGACTACCGAGCAGTACTTC
CASSQGGTTEQYF
>once|.|TRBJ2-7|TRBV5-3
TGTGCCAGAAGCCTGGGGTCCGGGAGCAAACGCTACGAGCAGTACTTC
CARSLGSGSKRYEQYF
>few|.|TRBJ1-3|TRBV5-4
TGTGCCAGCAGCTTGGCCGGGCCAGGGGGAAACACCATATATTTT
CASSLAGPGGNTIYF
>.|.|TRBJ2-1|TRBV5-1
TGCGCCAGCAGCTTGGGTCCCAATGAGCAGTTCTTC
CASSLGPNEQFF
>.|TRBD1|TRBJ1-4|TRBV27
TGTGCCAGCAGTTTAAGGGACAGACCTAATGAAAAACTGTTTTTT
CASSLRDRPNEKLFF
>.|.|TRBJ1-1|TRBV21-1
TGTGCCAGCAGGTCAGGGGACACTGAAGCTTTCTTT
CASRSGDTEAFF
>.|.|TRBJ2-2|TRBV15
TGTGCCACCAGCAGAGAGGGGTGGGCGGGGAAGGACACCGGGGAGCTGTTTTTT
CATSREGWAGKDTGELFF
>.|TRBD2|TRBJ2-1|TRBV29-1
TGCAGCGTTGACGGGACTAGCGGGAAGAGGTGGGATGAGCAGTTCTTC
CSVDGTSGKRWDEQFF
>once|TRBD1|TRBJ1-1|TRBV6-6
TGTGCCAGCAGTCCCCCCCTAGGGGGACAGGGGGCAGCTGAAGCTTTCTTT
CASSPPLGGQGAAEAFF
>.|.|TRBJ1-5|TRBV19
TGTGCCAGTAGTATTGTGGAATATAATCAGCCCCAGCATTTT
CASSIVEYNQPQHF
>.|.|TRBJ1-1|TRBV24-1
TGTGCCACCAGTTCCCGGCGGATGAACACTGAAGCTTTCTTT
CATSSRRMNTEAFF
>.|TRBD2|TRBJ2-3|TRBV3-1/TRBV3-2
TGTGCCAGCAGGGACACTAGCGGGAGGCCAGATACGCAGTATTTT
CASRDTSGRPDTQYF
>.|.|TRBJ2-5|TRBV5-1
TGCGCCAGCAGCTCCGACGAAGAGACCCAGTACTTC
CASSSDEETQYF
>.|.|TRBJ2-1|TRBV6-5
TGTGCCAGCAGACCGGGACCCTACAATGAGCAGTTCTTC
CASRPGPYNEQFF
>.|.|TRBJ2-7|TRBV6-2/TRBV6-3
TGTGCCAGCAGTTACCAAGCGGACAGACACGAGCAGTACTTC
CASSYQADRHEQYF